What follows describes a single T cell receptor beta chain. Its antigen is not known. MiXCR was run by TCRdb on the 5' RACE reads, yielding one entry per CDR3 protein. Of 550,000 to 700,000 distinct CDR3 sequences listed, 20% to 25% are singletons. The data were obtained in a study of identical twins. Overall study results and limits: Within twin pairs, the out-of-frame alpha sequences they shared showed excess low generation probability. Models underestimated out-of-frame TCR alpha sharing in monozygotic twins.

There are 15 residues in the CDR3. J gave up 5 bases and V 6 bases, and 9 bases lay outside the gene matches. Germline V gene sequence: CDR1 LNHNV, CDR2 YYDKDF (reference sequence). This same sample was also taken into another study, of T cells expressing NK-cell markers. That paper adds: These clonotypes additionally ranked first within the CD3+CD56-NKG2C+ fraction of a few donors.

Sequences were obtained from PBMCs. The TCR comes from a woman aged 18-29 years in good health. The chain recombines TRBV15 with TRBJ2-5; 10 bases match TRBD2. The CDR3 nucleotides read TGTGCCACCAGAGGTTCGAGCGGGGGGGTGGAGACCCAGTACTTC. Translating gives CATRGSSGGVETQYF.